Listed below are T cell receptor beta chains from one sample, sequenced in a study of T-cell memory formation after mild COVID-19. MiXCR, applied by TCRdb to the 5' RACE reads, yields one record per CDR3 protein. The table includes approximately 490,000 distinct CDR3 sequences, approximately 20% detected once. Sequenced: PBMCs or a T cell subset sorted from them (not recorded which). These TCRs come from an adult woman who had mild COVID-19 (a few samples of this study predate the infection). Cell type and time point are not known. CDR3s include the opening cysteine and the closing phenylalanine or tryptophan. A D gene is named only where the DNA matches it firmly. A row's size may be missing; if present it is once, few, many or a size class.

TRBD1,TRBV4-3,TRBJ2-3,NA,CASSQGLPGQGRPDTQYF,TGCGCCAGCAGCCAAGGCCTACCGGGACAGGGGCGTCCAGATACGCAGTATTTT
TRBD2,TRBV24-1,TRBJ2-1,NA,CAIPGLAGEGEQFF,TGTGCCATCCCGGGACTAGCGGGAGAAGGTGAGCAGTTCTTC
NA,TRBV3-1,TRBJ2-7,NA,CASSQDFGPAYEQYF,TGTGCCAGCAGCCAAGATTTTGGACCCGCCTACGAGCAGTACTTC
TRBD1,TRBV7-2,TRBJ2-1,few,CASSQGTGNHNEQFF,TGTGCCAGCAGCCAGGGGACAGGGAACCACAATGAGCAGTTCTTC
NA,TRBV5-1,TRBJ2-7,many,CASSPTLAISYEQYF,TGCGCCAGCAGCCCCACGCTAGCGATCTCCTACGAGCAGTACTTC
TRBD2,TRBV7-9,TRBJ2-1,few,CASCIGSGRANEQFF,TGTGCCAGCTGCATAGGAAGCGGGAGGGCCAATGAGCAGTTCTTC
TRBD1,TRBV4-3,TRBJ1-5,NA,CASSLDRGLEQPQHF,TGCGCCAGCAGCCTTGACAGGGGACTTGAGCAGCCCCAGCATTTT
TRBD2,TRBV20-1,TRBJ2-7,few,CSAAGAGYYEQYF,TGCAGTGCAGCGGGGGCGGGGTACTACGAGCAGTACTTC
NA,TRBV7-8,TRBJ2-7,few,CASSLRTVQLSYEQYF,TGTGCCAGCAGCTTAAGAACGGTACAGCTTTCCTACGAGCAGTACTTC
TRBD2,TRBV27,TRBJ2-1,few,CASGSGGRGNEQFF,TGTGCCAGCGGTTCAGGCGGGAGAGGTAATGAGCAGTTCTTC
NA,TRBV6-6,TRBJ2-7,few,CASSYSIQHEQYF,TGTGCCAGCAGTTACTCGATCCAGCACGAGCAGTACTTC
TRBD1,TRBV5-6,TRBJ2-7,few,CASSHSSGTGLVGSYEQYF,TGTGCCAGCAGCCATAGTTCCGGGACAGGGCTAGTGGGATCCTACGAGCAGTACTTC
TRBD2,TRBV12-3/TRBV12-4,TRBJ2-1,few,CASRPPGLAGVNEQFF,TGTGCCAGCAGACCGCCGGGACTAGCGGGAGTAAATGAGCAGTTCTTC
NA,TRBV9,TRBJ2-5,NA,CASSVVGRFQETQYF,TGTGCCAGCAGCGTAGTGGGACGGTTCCAAGAGACCCAGTACTTC
TRBD1,TRBV7-9,TRBJ2-4,few,CASSLLGEGATNIQYF,TGTGCCAGCAGCCTCCTTGGCGAGGGGGCCACAAACATTCAGTACTTC
NA,TRBV9,TRBJ2-1,few,CASSPRDPAYNEQFF,TGTGCCAGCAGCCCCCGGGACCCTGCCTACAATGAGCAGTTCTTC
NA,TRBV6-5,TRBJ2-7,few,CASSYGFPGGGISYEQYF,TGTGCCAGCAGTTACGGTTTTCCCGGTGGGGGGATCTCCTACGAGCAGTACTTC
NA,TRBV29-1,TRBJ2-5,few,CSVRVGARLLQETQYF,TGCAGCGTCCGCGTAGGGGCCCGTCTCCTCCAAGAGACCCAGTACTTC
TRBD2,TRBV7-6,TRBJ2-2,few,CASSLEAGEVGELFF,TGTGCCAGCAGCTTAGAAGCGGGGGAGGTCGGGGAGCTGTTTTTT
NA,TRBV19,TRBJ2-1,many,CASSIRAYNEQFF,TGTGCCAGTAGTATTAGGGCTTACAATGAGCAGTTCTTC
TRBD1,TRBV5-1,TRBJ1-6,few,CASSPGQGGSPLHF,TGCGCCAGCAGCCCGGGACAGGGAGGATCACCCCTCCACTTT
TRBD1,TRBV5-6,TRBJ1-4,NA,CASSSSGTGREKLFF,TGTGCCAGCAGCTCATCCGGGACAGGGCGTGAAAAACTGTTTTTT
NA,TRBV5-1,TRBJ1-2,few,CASSLVGGGSYGYTF,TGCGCCAGCAGCTTGGTCGGGGGCGGGAGCTATGGCTACACCTTC
TRBD2,TRBV7-6,TRBJ2-1,many,CASSQRGGSIYEQFF,TGTGCCAGCAGCCAACGGGGGGGCTCCATATATGAGCAGTTCTTC